The sequence of this T cell receptor (beta chain) was determined in a study of OX40 agonist ivuxolimab in advanced cancers. Points from the study as a whole: On average, CD8+ T cells showed a greater number of expanded clones than CD4+.

There are a few counts of this clone. Its specificity is unknown. Looked up from germline, CDR1 is SNHLY and CDR2 is FYNNEI. This CDR3 comprises 12 residues. The V end lost 3 bases, the J end lost 1 base, and 4 bases lay between the germline ends. Some clones are missing from TCRdb's copy, which holds only in-frame ones; the method was immunoSEQ multiplex PCR. Of about 83,000 clones listed, roughly 90% are singletons. This TCR was recovered from an adult with an advanced solid tumor such as melanoma, head and neck, liver or kidney cancer. The sample in question was CD4+ or CD8+ T cells sorted from blood, obtained in a trial of the OX40 agonist ivuxolimab. The chain employs TRBV2 and TRBJ2-7; D is undetermined. CDR3 region: CASSEVSYEQYF. The CDR3 nucleotides read TGTGCCAGCAGTGAGGTATCCTACGAGCAGTACTTC.